These T cell receptor beta chains were read from a single sample in a study of T cells in localized non-small cell lung cancer. This table comes from immunoSEQ multiplex PCR, and its TCRdb copy is limited to in-frame clones, with some not included. The data hold roughly 1,800 clones, with around 30% observed a single time. The sample in question was normal lung tissue next to the tumor, obtained before any cancer treatment. The receptors here all came from a female donor older than 55 with stage I lung adenocarcinoma. Both conserved end residues are part of each CDR3. D genes are given only for firm matches. Clone size is given for some rows only: seen once, a few or many times, or a class if the clone is expanded.

size,length,J,V,D,CDR3,DNA
.,15,TRBJ2-2,TRBV6-8,.,CASSPTQEGTGELFF,TGTGCCAGCAGCCCTACGCAAGAGGGCACCGGGGAGCTGTTTTTT
.,14,TRBJ2-7,TRBV6-7,TRBD1,CASSGDRGAYEQYF,TGTGCCAGCAGTGGGGACAGGGGGGCCTACGAGCAGTACTTC
few,13,TRBJ1-4,TRBV7-2,.,CASSEQGREKLFF,TGTGCCAGCAGCGAACAGGGTAGGGAAAAACTGTTTTTT
few,15,TRBJ1-6,TRBV6-8,.,CASSYEGYYNSPLHF,TGTGCCAGCAGTTACGAGGGTTACTATAATTCACCCCTCCACTTT
few,15,TRBJ1-1,TRBV14,TRBD1,CASSQRTGRNTEAFF,TGTGCCAGCAGCCAGCGGACAGGGAGGAACACTGAAGCTTTCTTT
few,13,TRBJ1-1,TRBV29-1,.,CSVRGTVNTEAFF,TGCAGCGTTAGGGGAACGGTGAACACTGAAGCTTTCTTT
.,14,TRBJ1-1,TRBV10-3,.,CASLDWGLATEAFF,TGTGCCAGCCTTGACTGGGGACTGGCGACTGAAGCTTTCTTT
once,13,TRBJ2-3,TRBV30,.,CAWSVRSGDTQYF,TGTGCCTGGAGTGTAAGGAGCGGGGATACGCAGTATTTT
few,12,TRBJ1-2,TRBV6-8,.,CASTATAYGYTF,TGTGCCAGCACTGCGACAGCATATGGCTACACCTTC
once,18,TRBJ1-1,TRBV18,TRBD1,CASSPPRGRGRMNTEAFF,TGTGCCAGCTCACCACCGAGGGGCAGGGGGCGGATGAACACTGAAGCTTTCTTT
.,13,TRBJ1-5,TRBV19,.,CASSIGAGQPQHF,TGTGCCAGTAGTATAGGGGCGGGTCAGCCCCAGCATTTT
few,15,TRBJ2-2,TRBV11-3,.,CASSFRAGYTGELFF,TGTGCCAGCAGCTTTCGGGCAGGATACACCGGGGAGCTGTTTTTT
medium-sized,13,TRBJ2-3,TRBV6-8,TRBD1,CATQGGAEDTQYF,TGTGCCACCCAAGGGGGCGCGGAGGATACGCAGTATTTT
.,16,TRBJ1-5,TRBV5-1,.,CASSLRRERSNQPQHF,TGCGCCAGCAGCTTGAGAAGGGAGCGGAGCAATCAGCCCCAGCATTTT
once,12,TRBJ2-2,TRBV18,.,CASSRTSGELFF,TGTGCCAGCTCACGGACTTCCGGGGAGCTGTTTTTT
few,15,TRBJ2-2,TRBV11-3,.,CASSLYGGQSGELFF,TGTGCCAGCAGCTTATACGGGGGGCAATCCGGGGAGCTGTTTTTT
.,14,TRBJ2-7,TRBV11-3,.,CASSLGTVTYEQYF,TGTGCCAGCAGCTTGGGGACTGTAACCTACGAGCAGTACTTC
medium-sized,16,TRBJ2-1,TRBV11-3,TRBD2,CASSLVGWLADNEQFF,TGTGCCAGCAGCTTAGTGGGGTGGCTAGCGGACAATGAGCAGTTCTTC
.,13,TRBJ1-1,TRBV6-8,TRBD1,CASRTGQELEAFF,TGTGCCAGCAGAACAGGACAGGAATTAGAAGCTTTCTTT
.,17,TRBJ1-1,TRBV10-2,.,CASSESRWGKRNTEAFF,TGCGCCAGCAGTGAGTCGAGGTGGGGGAAGAGGAACACTGAAGCTTTCTTT
.,14,TRBJ1-3,TRBV6-8,.,CASGEGAGGNTIYF,TGTGCCAGCGGGGAGGGAGCGGGAGGAAACACCATATATTTT
.,15,TRBJ1-1,TRBV19,.,CASSWGNYGSTEAFF,TGTGCCAGTAGTTGGGGAAATTACGGGAGCACTGAAGCTTTCTTT
.,16,TRBJ2-2,TRBV28,.,CASSLILVGNTGELFF,TGTGCCAGCAGTTTGATCCTAGTAGGAAACACCGGGGAGCTGTTTTTT
.,16,TRBJ2-2,TRBV11-3,TRBD2,CASSLGREAGTGELFF,TGTGCCAGCAGCCTAGGGCGGGAGGCGGGCACCGGGGAGCTGTTTTTT
.,14,TRBJ1-2,TRBV19,.,CASSNPPERYGYTF,TGTGCCAGTAGTAATCCTCCCGAAAGGTATGGCTACACCTTC
.,15,TRBJ2-3,TRBV19,.,CASSMLRGATDTQYF,TGTGCCAGTAGTATGTTGCGGGGAGCTACAGATACGCAGTATTTT
medium-sized,16,TRBJ1-2,TRBV11-3,TRBD1,CASSLGTGTALGGYTF,TGTGCCAGCAGCTTGGGCACAGGGACAGCCCTTGGGGGCTACACCTTC
few,15,TRBJ2-1,TRBV7-6,.,CASSREVSPYNEQFF,TGTGCCAGCAGCAGAGAGGTGTCCCCATACAATGAGCAGTTCTTC
.,15,TRBJ2-6,TRBV11-3,.,CASSLILSGANVLTF,TGTGCCAGCAGCTTAATTCTGTCTGGGGCCAACGTCCTGACTTTC
few,16,TRBJ2-1,TRBV30,.,CAWSLPGDGRYNEQFF,TGTGCCTGGAGTCTCCCGGGGGACGGGAGATACAATGAGCAGTTCTTC
large,14,TRBJ1-3,TRBV9,.,CASSASLSGNTIYF,TGTGCCAGCAGCGCTTCGTTGTCTGGAAACACCATATATTTT
few,14,TRBJ1-3,TRBV11-3,TRBD1,CASRSGRGGNTIYF,TGTGCCAGCAGAAGTGGCAGGGGGGGAAACACCATATATTTT
.,12,TRBJ1-2,TRBV19,.,CASSQGLYGYTF,TGTGCCAGTAGTCAGGGGCTCTATGGCTACACCTTC
.,14,TRBJ2-3,TRBV10-3,.,CAISDRGPADTQYF,TGTGCCATCAGTGATCGAGGGCCCGCAGATACGCAGTATTTT
few,14,TRBJ2-3,TRBV11-3,.,CASSPWGRTDTQYF,TGTGCCAGCAGCCCGTGGGGTAGAACAGATACGCAGTATTTT
.,17,TRBJ2-3,TRBV5-1,TRBD1,CASSLGRGGLSTDTQYF,TGCGCCAGCAGCTTGGGGCGAGGGGGCCTTAGCACAGATACGCAGTATTTT
.,14,TRBJ1-3,TRBV30,.,CAWSGIFSGNTIYF,TGTGCCTGGAGTGGCATCTTCTCTGGAAACACCATATATTTT
medium-sized,15,TRBJ1-1,TRBV11-3,.,CASSPVGVRNTEAFF,TGTGCCAGCAGCCCGGTGGGGGTTCGGAACACTGAAGCTTTCTTT
few,14,TRBJ1-5,TRBV11-3,.,CASSSQGMGQPQHF,TGTGCCAGCAGCTCGCAGGGTATGGGCCAGCCCCAGCATTTT